These 10 T cell receptor beta chains were sequenced from one sample in a study of vaccination effects on CD4 cells after COVID-19. No cognate antigen is known for these TCRs. The ViraFEST assay expanded antigen-specific CD4+ T cells with viral peptide pools before sequencing. Around day 10 of culture, CD4+ T cells were separated out. The repertoire was sequenced with immunoSEQ multiplex PCR; TCRdb's copy has only in-frame clones and lacks some. The table includes 60,000 to 70,000 clones, roughly 76% detected once. Sequencing was performed on CD4+ T cells from PBMCs cultured with HCoV-229E spike peptides, taken before COVID-19 vaccination. The source is a human donor who received a COVID-19 vaccine.

The genes are TRBV15 and TRBJ1-4; D is unclear. Per the germline V gene, CDR1 is LNHNV and CDR2 is YYDKDF (reference sequence). The CDR3 covers 16 residues. V was cut by 0 bases and J by 0 bases, with 8 bases left in between. This chain's CDR3 is CATSRDHGATNEKLFF. The CDR3 DNA reads as TGTGCCACCAGCAGAGATCATGGTGCAACTAATGAAAAACTGTTTTTT.

The gene calls are TRBV6-5 and TRBJ1-5; D gene uncertain. The CDR3 sequence is 14 residues long. CDR1 and CDR2 from the germline V gene are MNHEY and SVGAGI. V was pared by 8 bases and J by 0 bases, with 11 bases between. The CDR3 DNA reads TGTGCCAGCGATACAGCATATAGCAATCAGCCCCAGCATTTT. Its translation is CASDTAYSNQPQHF.

This chain uses TRBV28 with TRBJ2-5; 9 bases line up with TRBD2. V shed 8 bases, J shed 5 bases, and the junction held 9 bases outside the gene matches. This CDR3 comprises 14 residues. Germline-derived CDR1 and CDR2 are MDHEN and SYDVKM. CDR3 sequence reads: CASGERGAGETQYF. The CDR3 DNA sequence: TGTGCCAGCGGCGAGCGGGGGGCCGGGGAGACCCAGTACTTC.

The chain couples TRBV5-4 to TRBJ2-3; D is perhaps TRBD2 (5 bases). Looked up from germline, CDR1 is SGHNT and CDR2 is YYREEE (reference sequence). V was cut by 4 bases and J by 1 base, with 13 bases left in between. The CDR3 totals 15 residues. CDR3 in DNA: TGTGCCAGCAGCCCCCGGGGTGGAGGCACAGATACGCAGTATTTT. The encoded protein is CASSPRGGGTDTQYF.

The CDR3 here is CASSSGTSTREQYV. DNA of the CDR3: TGCGCCAGCAGCTCTGGGACTAGCACCCGCGAGCAGTACGTC. The chain links TRBV5-1 to TRBJ2-7, with 9 bases that match TRBD2. CDR1 SGHRS and CDR2 YFSETQ come from the germline V gene. This CDR3 comprises 14 residues. With V trimmed by 3 bases and J by 6 bases, 7 bases remained unmatched.

This clone occurred once. The rearrangement joins TRBV6-6 to TRBJ1-1; D remains unclear. The CDR3 extends over 14 amino acids. The germline V gene has CDR1 MNHNY and CDR2 SVGAGI (reference sequence). V was shortened by 6 bases and J by 3 bases, with 14 bases between the two germline ends. The CDR3 region has the DNA TGTGCCAGCAGCCTCCGGGGTATGGACACTGAAGCTTTCTTT. Translating gives CASSLRGMDTEAFF.

The chain couples TRBV28 to TRBJ1-5, with D perhaps TRBD1 (5 bases). The germline CDR1 and CDR2 sequences are MDHEN and SYDVKM. Trimming cost V 3 bases and J 4 bases, with 16 bases left between them. This CDR3 is built from 16 residues. The CDR3 sequence is CASSLGGTGRNQPQHF. The CDR3 coding sequence is TGTGCCAGCAGTTTGGGAGGGACTGGACGGAATCAGCCCCAGCATTTT.

The V and J genes are TRBV5-1 and TRBJ2-7, with D tentatively TRBD2 (5 bases). The CDR3 is 14 residues long. Germline V gene data show CDR1 as SGHRS and CDR2 as YFSETQ. V was shortened by 0 bases and J by 6 bases, with 13 bases between the two germline ends. The CDR3 sequence: CASSLERGSGEQYV. The CDR3 DNA follows: TGCGCCAGCAGCTTGGAACGGGGTTCAGGCGAGCAGTACGTC.

The rearrangement links TRBV7-9 to TRBJ2-3; 10 bases agree with TRBD2. Germline V gene data show CDR1 as SEHNR and CDR2 as FQNEAQ (reference sequence). V was pared by 3 bases and J by 1 base, with 4 bases of the junction left unmatched. This CDR3 comprises 16 residues. The CDR3 sequence: CASSFQRGGRTDTQYF. The DNA for the CDR3 is TGTGCCAGCAGCTTCCAGCGGGGGGGACGCACAGATACGCAGTATTTT.

This chain links TRBV6-2 or TRBV6-3 with TRBJ2-3; TRBD2 matches 11 bases. CDR3 size: 17 residues. Germline assignment: CDR1 MNHEY and CDR2 SVGEGT. Germline trimming cut 2 bases from V and 0 bases from J; bases unmatched to any gene: 4. The CDR3: CASSYRLAGGSTDTQYF. The DNA for the CDR3 is TGTGCCAGCAGTTACCGGCTAGCGGGGGGAAGCACAGATACGCAGTATTTT.